This T cell receptor (beta chain) was profiled in a study of blood T cell repertoires in COVID-19. About the study: Samples came from the United States, Italy and Spain, spanning acute and convalescent COVID-19. PBMCs, B-cell-depleted T cells, or T cells were the source of the cDNA or gDNA that made up the material.

V was cut by 5 bases and J by 7 bases, with 20 bases left in between. This CDR3 has 15 residues. Germline V lookup: CDR1 MDHEN, CDR2 SYDVKM. All recovered Cohort 3 donors got two negative PCRs, got clearance, or saw symptom resolution. The table came from immunoSEQ multiplex PCR; TCRdb's copy has only in-frame clones and leaves some out. The sample consists of about 220,000 clones, 84% of them appearing once. The receptor was derived from a woman aged 40 to 50 who had recovered from COVID-19. The rearrangement uses TRBV28 and TRBJ1-2, with TRBD1 as a possible D gene (5 bases). Material for sequencing was PBMCs or T cells enriched from blood (not recorded which). In DNA, the CDR3 is TGTGCCAGCAGTCTCCGCGGCGGGGGATGGGGTGGCTACACCTTC. This gives the protein CASSLRGGGWGGYTF.